The 13 T cell receptor beta chains below come from one sample, sequenced in a study of T-cell memory formation after mild COVID-19. TCRdb fed the 5' RACE reads into MiXCR, producing one record per CDR3 protein. In the table there are roughly 340,000 distinct CDR3 sequences, roughly 19% of which are singletons. Sequencing was done on a sample of PBMCs or a T cell subset sorted from them (not recorded which). The receptors derive from a man aged 18-30 years who had mild COVID-19 (a few samples of this study predate the infection). Cell type and time point are not known.

This clonotype was detected ten times or more. This chain joins TRBV21-1 and TRBJ1-3. TRBV21-1 corresponds to a pseudogene. The length of the CDR3 is 18 residues. CDR3 sequence: CASAFLRESGPSGNTIYF. CDR3 nucleotide sequence: TGTGCCAGCGCCTTCCTAAGGGAATCGGGTCCCTCTGGAAACACCATATATTTT.

The chain combines TRBV6-2 or TRBV6-3 with TRBJ1-1; D is ambiguous. The CDR3 length is 14 residues. V lost 0 bases and J lost 3, with 8 bases in between. CDR1 MNHEY and CDR2 SVGEGT come from the germline V gene. The DNA of the CDR3 is TGTGCCAGCAGTTACTCGGAGGCGTACACTGAAGCTTTCTTT. Translated: CASSYSEAYTEAFF.

This rearrangement joins TRBV4-2 to TRBJ2-1, with 7 bases that match TRBD2. This CDR3 contains 14 residues. The V gene's germline CDR1 is LGHNA and CDR2 YNFKEQ. J was trimmed by 5 bases and V by 8 bases; bases with no gene match: 9. The CDR3, as DNA: TGTGCCAGCGGGGAGCGGGGACCGAACAATGAGCAGTTCTTC. It specifies CASGERGPNNEQFF.

This clonotype was found a few times. The junction departs from the called germline gene at one end, perhaps through a read error. The chain employs TRBV5-1 and TRBJ1-2; no firm D call. The germline CDR1 and CDR2 sequences are SGHRS and YFSETQ. CDR3 length: 13 amino acids. CDR3 sequence (DNA): TGCGCCAGCAGCCCTCCTTGGATGAGCGGCATCGCCTTC. It translates to CASSPPWMSGIAF.

The chain is built from TRBV10-3 and TRBJ1-3; weak D call: TRBD1 (5 bases). The CDR3 covers 11 residues. Germline V gene sequence: CDR1 ENHRY, CDR2 SYGVKD. V lost 10 bases to trimming and J lost 4 bases, with 8 bases between them. The CDR3 sequence is CATGVGNTIYF. In nucleotides, the CDR3 is TGTGCCACGGGGGTAGGAAACACCATATATTTT.

This clonotype was observed a few times. V usage is TRBV11-2 and J usage is TRBJ2-7; the D is unclear. CDR1 SGHAT and CDR2 FQNNGV come from the germline V gene. V lost 0 bases and J lost 1, with 10 bases in between. This CDR3 has 15 residues. The CDR3 here is CASSLEALPSYEQYF. The CDR3 DNA follows: TGTGCCAGCAGCTTAGAAGCGCTGCCTTCCTACGAGCAGTACTTC.

This clonotype was seen a handful of times. This chain uses TRBV4-3 with TRBJ2-1; 13 bases match TRBD2. Per germline, CDR1 LGHNA and CDR2 YSLEER. The CDR3 sequence is 15 residues long. J lost 8 bases, V lost 5 bases, and 6 bases had no gene match. As DNA, the CDR3 is TGCGCCAGCAGCACCCGACTAGCGGGGGGCTATGAGCAGTTCTTC. This sequence encodes CASSTRLAGGYEQFF.

V and J are TRBV4-3 and TRBJ1-1; D is undetermined. CDR1 and CDR2 (germline): LGHNA, YSLEER. V was pared by 6 bases and J by 3 bases, with 11 bases between. The CDR3 covers 13 residues. The CDR3 bases are TGCGCCAGCAGGGCTGAAATGGACACTGAAGCTTTCTTT. Translating it yields CASRAEMDTEAFF.

In this sample, this clonotype turned up many times. This sequence joins TRBV11-2 and TRBJ2-5; possible D gene TRBD1, 6 bases. Trimming stripped 5 bases from V and 2 bases from J, with 6 bases between. Germline CDR1 reads SGHAT; CDR2 reads FQNNGV. The CDR3 length is 12 residues. The CDR3 sequence: CASSGQQETQYF. CDR3 in DNA: TGTGCCAGCAGCGGACAGCAAGAGACCCAGTACTTC.

The genes are TRBV18 and TRBJ2-7; TRBD1 might be the D (5 bases). The CDR3 is 13 amino acids. Germline CDR1 and CDR2: KGHSH and LQKENI. V lost 3 bases to trimming and J lost 2 bases, with 8 bases between them. The CDR3 nucleotides are TGTGCCAGCTCACCGGCCAGGGCCTACGAGCAGTACGTC. Protein sequence: CASSPARAYEQYV.

The CDR3 spells CASSSELAGELFF. CDR3 nucleotides: TGTGCCAGCAGTTCCGAGCTCGCCGGGGAGCTGTTTTTT. The V and J genes are TRBV12-3 or TRBV12-4 and TRBJ2-2, with unresolved D. The CDR3 loop spans 13 amino acids. V lost 4 bases to trimming and J lost 6 bases, with 9 bases between them.

The chain links TRBV20-1 to TRBJ2-5, with 9 nucleotides matching TRBD2. V gave up 6 bases and J gave up 5 bases; unmatched junction bases: 16. CDR1 is DFQATT and CDR2 is SNEGSKA in the germline V gene (reference sequence). The CDR3 sequence is 16 residues long. The CDR3 sequence: CSAPGVSGGWRETQYF. The CDR3 DNA follows: TGCAGTGCCCCCGGGGTGAGCGGGGGGTGGCGGGAGACCCAGTACTTC.

This clonotype was recorded a few times. J is TRBJ1-1 and V is TRBV6-5; D remains unclear. The V end lost 3 bases, the J end lost 5 bases, and 10 bases lay between the germline ends. From germline, CDR1 is MNHEY and CDR2 SVGAGI. The CDR3 extends over 13 amino acids. The CDR3 bases are TGTGCCAGCAGTTATAATGGAGGGACTGAAGCTTTCTTT. Translated, it gives CASSYNGGTEAFF.